The next 19 T cell receptor beta chains were all read from a single sample in a study of T cell repertoires in cytomegalovirus infection. One entry per CDR3 protein, called by TCRdb with MiXCR from the reads. Of fewer than 550,000 distinct CDR3 sequences listed, about 15% are singletons. The source material was CD8+ T cells from PBMCs. All receptors come from a human donor in good health (CMV status not recorded). Some clones in this sample may be carry-over from other donors' samples.

The J gene is TRBJ2-2, the V gene TRBV20-1; 8 bases align to TRBD2. Germline V lookup: CDR1 DFQATT, CDR2 SNEGSKA (reference sequence). Germline trimming cut 5 bases from V and 0 bases from J; bases unmatched to any gene: 5. CDR3 length: 15 amino acids. CDR3 region: CSADYSGTNTGELFF. The CDR3 nucleotides are TGCAGTGCTGATTATAGCGGGACGAACACCGGGGAGCTGTTTTTT.

The chain has TRBV5-4 and TRBJ2-1, with TRBD1 matching 8 bases. V shed 0 bases and J 8 bases; nucleotides not matched to a gene: 7. CDR1 is SGHNT, CDR2 YYREEE, per germline (reference sequence). The CDR3 contains 15 residues. CDR3 region: CASSLGIGQGYEQFF. The CDR3 region has the DNA TGTGCCAGCAGCTTGGGGATCGGACAGGGCTATGAGCAGTTCTTC.

This clonotype has at least ten counts. The junction departs from the called germline gene at one end, perhaps through a read error. This chain links TRBV12-3 or TRBV12-4 with TRBJ1-1, with D unclear. The CDR3 length is 12 residues. The CDR3 reads CASSSMNAEAFF. CDR3 in DNA: TGTGCCAGCAGTTCCATGAACGCTGAAGCTTTCTTT.

The chain joins TRBV5-1 to TRBJ2-7; the match to TRBD1 covers 8 bases. This CDR3 is 15 amino acids long. J was trimmed by 5 bases and V by 0 bases; bases with no gene match: 7. Germline V gene lookup returns CDR1 SGHRS and CDR2 YFSETQ. This CDR3 is CASSLGQGARDEQYF. The CDR3 DNA reads TGCGCCAGCAGCTTGGGGCAGGGGGCCAGGGACGAGCAGTACTTC.

This clonotype was observed at least ten times. V usage is TRBV7-2 and J usage is TRBJ2-1; the D gene is possibly TRBD2 (6 bases). Germline CDR1 SGHTA, CDR2 FQGNSA. The length of the CDR3 is 15 residues. Trimming pared 2 bases from V and 3 bases from J, leaving 11 bases between. The CDR3 sequence: CASSLLSGYYNEQFF. As DNA, the CDR3 is TGTGCCAGCAGCTTACTAAGCGGGTACTACAATGAGCAGTTCTTC.

This clonotype was counted a few times. J is TRBJ2-1 and V is TRBV11-2, with TRBD2 matching 12 bases. The length of the CDR3 is 16 residues. V lost 5 bases and J lost 5; bases outside the gene matches: 7. Per germline, CDR1 SGHAT and CDR2 FQNNGV. CDR3 amino acids: CASSGRLAGDHNEQFF. The CDR3, as DNA: TGTGCCAGCAGCGGGCGACTAGCGGGAGACCACAATGAGCAGTTCTTC.

This clonotype was picked up many times. J is TRBJ1-5 and V is TRBV7-9; D possibly corresponds to TRBD1 (5 bases). The V gene lost 5 bases and the J gene lost 3 bases, with 14 bases spanning the gap. The CDR3 totals 15 residues. The germline CDR1 and CDR2 sequences are SEHNR and FQNEAQ (reference sequence). CDR3 coding DNA: TGTGCCAGCAGCCCACGGGGCGCCGCCAATCAGCCCCAGCATTTT. It is translated as CASSPRGAANQPQHF. Together with reference TRBV7-9 and TRBJ1-5, the CDR3 gives the full variable domain: DTGVSQNPRHKITKRGQNVTFRCDPISEHNRLYWYRQTLGQGPEFLTYFQNEAQLEKSRLLSDRFSAERPKGSFSTLEIQRTEQGDSAMYLCASSPRGAANQPQHFGDGTRLSIL.

This clonotype was detected many times. The rearrangement uses TRBV10-3 and TRBJ2-1, with 7 bases identical to TRBD2. Per germline, CDR1 ENHRY and CDR2 SYGVKD. Losses at the gene ends were 2 bases for V and 4 bases for J; bases not matched to a gene: 2. This CDR3 region has 14 residues. CDR3 sequence: CAISERGVYNEQFF. The CDR3 nucleotides are TGTGCCATCAGTGAGCGGGGGGTATACAATGAGCAGTTCTTC.

V gene TRBV27 combines with J gene TRBJ1-2; 8 bases are a match to TRBD1. Trimming removed 5 bases from V and 7 bases from J; junction bases left unmatched: 15. Germline lookup yields CDR1 MNHEY and CDR2 SMNVEV (reference sequence). The length of the CDR3 is 16 residues. The CDR3 nucleotides are TGTGCCAGCAGTCGGAATGGGGGACAGGTGGTATTTGGCTACACCTTC. Translation: CASSRNGGQVVFGYTF.

As regards this clonotype: A read error is possible here, since a much larger clone lies one base away. V gene TRBV2 combines with J gene TRBJ1-5, with D hard to call. Germline V CDR1 and CDR2: SNHLY, FYNNEI. The CDR3 is 14 residues long. The DNA for the CDR3 is TGTGCCAGCAGTCACAGTACTAGCAATCAGGCCCAGCATTTT. Its translation is CASSHSTSNQAQHF.

The table lists this clonotype with many counts. Here the CDR3 DNA reads TGTGCCAGCAGCTTAGGGGCTAGGAGCACAGATACGCAGTATTTT. It encodes CASSLGARSTDTQYF. The chain combines TRBV7-2 with TRBJ2-3; D is undetermined. Trimming took off 1 base at V and 0 bases at J, with 8 bases between the two ends. The CDR3 consists of 15 residues. CDR1 is SGHTA, CDR2 FQGNSA, per germline.

This clonotype was found many times. The chain links TRBV27 to TRBJ1-4, with 10 bases fitting TRBD1. This CDR3 is 14 amino acids long. Losses at the gene ends were 6 bases for V and 3 bases for J; bases not matched to a gene: 1. The germline V gene has CDR1 MNHEY and CDR2 SMNVEV (reference sequence). CDR3 coding DNA: TGTGCCAGCAGGGGGACAGGGGCTAATGAAAAACTGTTTTTT. It encodes CASRGTGANEKLFF.

This clonotype came up many times. The chain carries TRBV4-2 and TRBJ2-7; TRBD2 matches 7 bases. Germline V gene lookup returns CDR1 LGHNA and CDR2 YNFKEQ. The CDR3 covers 17 residues. J lost 0 bases, V lost 2 bases, and 10 bases had no gene match. The CDR3 nucleotides read TGTGCCAGCAGCCAAAACTTAGCGGGCGAAATCTCCTACGAGCAGTACTTC. Its translation: CASSQNLAGEISYEQYF.

V usage is TRBV19 and J usage is TRBJ2-7, with D possibly being TRBD1 (7 bases). The germline V and J ends were trimmed by 8 bases and 1 base, with 12 bases remaining between them. The CDR3 totals 13 residues. Germline V CDR1 and CDR2: LNHDA, SQIVND (reference sequence). CDR3 sequence reads: CASGGTESYEQYF. The CDR3 DNA reads TGTGCCAGTGGAGGGACAGAGTCCTACGAGCAGTACTTC.

This clonotype was counted a few times. J is TRBJ2-5 and V is TRBV29-1; 14 nucleotides line up with TRBD2. CDR3 length: 13 residues. The trim removed 5 bases at V and 8 bases at J, leaving 4 bases unmatched. The V gene's germline CDR1 is SQVTM and CDR2 ANQGSEA. CDR3 coding DNA: TGCAGCGTTTCTGGGACTAGCGGGGGTACCCAGTACTTC. This codes for CSVSGTSGGTQYF.

The chain is built from TRBV25-1 and TRBJ1-2, with a tentative D call TRBD1 (5 bases). Trimming took 10 bases from V and 2 from J, leaving 20 bases between them. Germline V gives CDR1 MGHDK, CDR2 SYGVNS. This CDR3 has 15 residues. The CDR3 sequence is CAISPWGRKNYGYTF. The CDR3 coding sequence is TGTGCCATAAGTCCCTGGGGCAGAAAAAACTATGGCTACACCTTC.

This clonotype has ten or more counts. The CDR3 here is CASSGRTGEQYF. Here the CDR3 DNA reads TGTGCCAGCAGTGGGAGGACAGGCGAGCAGTACTTC. The chain has TRBV12-3 or TRBV12-4 and TRBJ2-7, with D perhaps TRBD1 (7 bases). This CDR3 has 12 residues. Trimming took off 5 bases at V and 6 bases at J, with 11 bases between the two ends.

This clonotype was recorded many times. The V and J genes are TRBV11-2 and TRBJ1-5; D uncertain. The CDR3 consists of 13 residues. Germline CDR1 SGHAT, CDR2 FQNNGV. V dropped 4 bases and J dropped 5 bases, with 9 bases sitting between them. The CDR3: CASSSNGHQPQHF. The CDR3, as DNA: TGTGCCAGCAGCTCTAATGGGCATCAGCCCCAGCATTTT.

To note about this clonotype: At one boundary the junction diverges from the germline segment, which might be a read error. This rearrangement joins TRBV2 to TRBJ1-4; no definite D call. The CDR3 extends over 11 amino acids. Germline V gives CDR1 SNHLY, CDR2 FYNNEI. The CDR3 spells CASRGSEKLLF. In nucleotides, the CDR3 is TGTGCCAGCAGAGGAAGCGAAAAACTGCTTTTT.